The 9 T cell receptor beta chains below were found in one sample sequenced in a study of blood T cell repertoires in COVID-19. Clones were read by immunoSEQ multiplex PCR, and TCRdb kept only the in-frame ones, dropping some. The table shows around 450,000 clones, with around nine tenths occurring only once. Sequences were obtained from peripheral blood. These receptors were obtained from a woman between 25 and 40 years old with acute or convalescent COVID-19.

This clone has just one count. The J gene is TRBJ1-6, the V gene TRBV6-5, with 8 bases that match TRBD1. The length of the CDR3 is 16 residues. Germline lookup yields CDR1 MNHEY and CDR2 SVGAGI. The trim removed 0 bases at V and 7 bases at J, leaving 5 bases unmatched. This chain's CDR3 is CASSYSYRGLNSPLHF. The CDR3 DNA reads as TGTGCCAGCAGTTACTCATACAGGGGGTTAAATTCACCCCTCCACTTT.

The chain has TRBV25-1 and TRBJ1-1; the match to TRBD1 covers 7 bases. The CDR3 is 15 residues long. CDR1 and CDR2 (germline): MGHDK, SYGVNS. Trimming removed 5 bases from V and 9 bases from J; junction bases left unmatched: 15. CDR3 nucleotide sequence: TGTGCCAGCAGTAACCGAGGGACAGCCCCATATCAAGCTTTCTTT. It yields the protein CASSNRGTAPYQAFF.

The gene calls are TRBV6-5 and TRBJ2-7; 7 bases are a match to TRBD1. Germline loops: CDR1 MNHEY, CDR2 SVGAGI. The CDR3 covers 15 residues. Losses at the gene ends were 4 bases for V and 4 bases for J; bases not matched to a gene: 10. The CDR3: CASSSRDSELYEQYF. The CDR3 DNA follows: TGTGCCAGCAGTTCAAGGGACAGCGAATTATACGAGCAGTACTTC.

This chain uses TRBV14 with TRBJ2-7, with D possibly TRBD1 on 6 matching bases. There are 12 residues in the CDR3. Trimming took off 3 bases at V and 5 bases at J, with 8 bases between the two ends. Germline CDR1 and CDR2: SGHDN and FVKESK. The CDR3: CASSQGAHEQYF. DNA of the CDR3: TGTGCCAGCAGCCAGGGGGCCCACGAGCAGTACTTC.

The rearrangement links TRBV4-1 to TRBJ2-3; 9 bases map to TRBD2. CDR3 size: 18 residues. Germline V CDR1 and CDR2: MGHRA, YSYEKL. With 4 bases clipped from V and 0 bases from J, the junction kept 11 bases outside the gene matches. CDR3 amino acids: CASSRNLAGSTSTDTQYF. DNA for the CDR3: TGCGCCAGCAGCCGTAACCTAGCGGGGTCAACTAGCACAGATACGCAGTATTTT.

The CDR3 reads CATSRARDRGRVETQYF. DNA for the CDR3: TGTGCCACCAGCAGAGCGCGGGACAGGGGGCGAGTAGAGACCCAGTACTTC. The J gene is TRBJ2-5, the V gene TRBV15; 12 positions agree with TRBD1. Germline V gene sequence: CDR1 LNHNV, CDR2 YYDKDF (reference sequence). CDR3 length: 17 amino acids. V shed 1 base, J shed 4 bases, and the junction held 7 bases outside the gene matches.

The V and J genes are TRBV6-6 and TRBJ2-7, with TRBD1 matching over 9 bases. The trim removed 8 bases at V and 2 bases at J, leaving 10 bases unmatched. The CDR3 consists of 15 residues. From germline, CDR1 is MNHNY and CDR2 SVGAGI (reference sequence). CDR3 protein: CASHRGREEAYEQYF. DNA for the CDR3: TGTGCCAGCCACAGGGGGCGCGAGGAGGCCTACGAGCAGTACTTC.

The rearrangement links TRBV18 to TRBJ1-1; 7 nucleotides agree with TRBD1. Per germline, CDR1 KGHSH and CDR2 LQKENI. V trimming: 9 bases; J trimming: 1 base; junction bases outside the gene matches: 5. The CDR3 has 13 residues. The CDR3 loop is CASDRQGNTEAFF. The CDR3 DNA reads as TGTGCCAGTGACAGACAGGGGAACACTGAAGCTTTCTTT.

V usage is TRBV7-3 and J usage is TRBJ1-6; 10 bases align to TRBD1. Per germline, CDR1 SGHTA and CDR2 FQGTGA. Losses at the gene ends were 1 base for V and 10 bases for J; bases not matched to a gene: 4. The CDR3 runs 15 residues. The CDR3 protein is CASSLSGTGDSPLHF. The CDR3 coding sequence is TGTGCCAGCAGCTTAAGCGGGACAGGGGACTCACCCCTCCACTTT.